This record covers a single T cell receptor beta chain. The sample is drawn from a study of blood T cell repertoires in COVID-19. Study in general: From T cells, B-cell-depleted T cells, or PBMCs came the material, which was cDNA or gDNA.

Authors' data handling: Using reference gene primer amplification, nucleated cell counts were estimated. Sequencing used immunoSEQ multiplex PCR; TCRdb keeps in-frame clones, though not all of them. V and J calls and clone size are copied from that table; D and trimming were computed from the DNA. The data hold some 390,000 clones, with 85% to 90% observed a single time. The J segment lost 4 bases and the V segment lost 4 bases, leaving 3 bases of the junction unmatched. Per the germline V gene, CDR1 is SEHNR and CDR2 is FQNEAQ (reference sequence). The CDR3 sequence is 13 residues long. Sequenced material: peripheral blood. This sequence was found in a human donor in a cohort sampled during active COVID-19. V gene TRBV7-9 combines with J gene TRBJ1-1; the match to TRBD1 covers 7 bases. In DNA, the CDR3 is TGTGCCAGCAGCTCCGGGACAGTCACTGAAGCTTTCTTT. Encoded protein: CASSSGTVTEAFF.